A selection of T cell receptor beta chains follows, all from one sample in a study of blood T cells in healthy people across ages. TCRdb redid the calling of the 5' RACE reads with MiXCR, one entry per CDR3 protein. The table has about 650,000 distinct CDR3 sequences, approximately 30% seen once. Specimen: blood. These receptors came from a woman aged 80 or over in good health. The CDR3 runs from the conserved cysteine through the conserved F or W. The D gene is left open where the match is weak. Rows may omit the clone size; those that give it use once, few, many or a size class.

d_call: NA
clone_size: NA
v_call: TRBV6-2/TRBV6-3
j_call: TRBJ1-5
cdr3_nt: TGTGCCAGCAGTGCAGGGTTGGGCAATCAGCCCCAGCATTTT
cdr3_aa: CASSAGLGNQPQHF

d_call: NA
clone_size: NA
v_call: TRBV7-8
j_call: TRBJ1-3
cdr3_nt: TGTGCCAGCAGCTTAGGGCCCACTGGAAACACCATATATTTT
cdr3_aa: CASSLGPTGNTIYF

d_call: TRBD1
clone_size: NA
v_call: TRBV6-5
j_call: TRBJ1-2
cdr3_nt: TGTGCCAGCAACCGGGACAGGGGGGGAGGCTATGGCTACACCTTC
cdr3_aa: CASNRDRGGGYGYTF

d_call: TRBD2
clone_size: many
v_call: TRBV11-2
j_call: TRBJ2-1
cdr3_nt: TGTGCCAGCAGCCTCAGACTAGCGGGACGGTGGGATGAGCAGTTCTTC
cdr3_aa: CASSLRLAGRWDEQFF

d_call: NA
clone_size: many
v_call: TRBV7-9
j_call: TRBJ2-1
cdr3_nt: TGTGCCAGCAGCTCCAGACCAGTTGACGGTGAAAGCTACAATGAGCAGTTCTTC
cdr3_aa: CASSSRPVDGESYNEQFF

d_call: NA
clone_size: many
v_call: TRBV20-1
j_call: TRBJ2-3
cdr3_nt: TGCAGTGCTAGAGAGCCCACGGGTTGGACAGATACGCAGTATTTT
cdr3_aa: CSAREPTGWTDTQYF

d_call: TRBD2
clone_size: once
v_call: TRBV20-1
j_call: TRBJ2-7
cdr3_nt: TGCAGTGCCCGCCGCGGGAGAGGCTACGAGCAGTACTTC
cdr3_aa: CSARRGRGYEQYF

d_call: NA
clone_size: few
v_call: TRBV20-1
j_call: TRBJ1-1
cdr3_nt: TGCAGTGCTAGAGATCATTCCAGATTATCCTTGAGAACGTCTGAAGCTTTCTTT
cdr3_aa: CSARDHSRLSLRTSEAFF

d_call: NA
clone_size: few
v_call: TRBV12-3/TRBV12-4
j_call: TRBJ2-1
cdr3_nt: TGTGCCAGCAGTTTGGGACAATGGGGCTACAATGAGCAGTTCTTC
cdr3_aa: CASSLGQWGYNEQFF

d_call: TRBD1
clone_size: many
v_call: TRBV10-3
j_call: TRBJ1-6
cdr3_nt: TGTGCCATCAGTGAGAGGCCAGGGGGCGACTCACCCCTCCACTTT
cdr3_aa: CAISERPGGDSPLHF

d_call: NA
clone_size: NA
v_call: TRBV21-1
j_call: TRBJ2-7
cdr3_nt: TGTGCCAACAGCCCAGCTGGGGGGCCCTCCCACGAGCAGTACTTC
cdr3_aa: CANSPAGGPSHEQYF

d_call: TRBD1
clone_size: many
v_call: TRBV7-2
j_call: TRBJ2-1
cdr3_nt: TGTGCCAGCAGCTTAGCAGTAAGGCAGGGGGTAGACGAGCAGTTCTTC
cdr3_aa: CASSLAVRQGVDEQFF

d_call: NA
clone_size: many
v_call: TRBV6-5
j_call: TRBJ2-7
cdr3_nt: TGTGCCAGCAGTCGGGACCTCCACTCCTACGAGCAGTACTTC
cdr3_aa: CASSRDLHSYEQYF

d_call: TRBD1
clone_size: NA
v_call: TRBV20-1
j_call: TRBJ1-1
cdr3_nt: TGCAGTGCTAGCTCGGTCCGGGACAGAGATGAAGCTTTCTTT
cdr3_aa: CSASSVRDRDEAFF

d_call: NA
clone_size: few
v_call: TRBV18
j_call: TRBJ2-2
cdr3_nt: TGTGCCAGCTCACCAGTTTCCACCGGGGAGCTGTTTTTT
cdr3_aa: CASSPVSTGELFF

d_call: NA
clone_size: many
v_call: TRBV7-8
j_call: TRBJ2-5
cdr3_nt: TGTGCCAGCAGCTTAAGTAGCGGAAGGTTAGAGACCCAGTACTTC
cdr3_aa: CASSLSSGRLETQYF

d_call: NA
clone_size: many
v_call: TRBV7-2
j_call: TRBJ1-1
cdr3_nt: TGTGCCAGCAGCTTAGCGAGTTGGGGGGCGAACACTGAAGCTTTCTTT
cdr3_aa: CASSLASWGANTEAFF